The 21 T cell receptor beta chains listed next were all sequenced from one sample in a study of shared clonotypes between healthy human individuals. Some clones are missing from TCRdb's copy, which holds only in-frame ones; the method was immunoSEQ multiplex PCR. The data hold 950,000 to 1,300,000 clones, with under 80% observed a single time. Sequenced: memory CD4+ T cells sorted from blood. Noted subset: CD45RA-negative fraction. These receptors all come from a man aged 18 to 29 in good health.

V gene TRBV14 combines with J gene TRBJ1-3, with D unresolved. V lost 8 bases and J lost 0, with 11 bases in between. The germline CDR1 and CDR2 sequences are SGHDN and FVKESK. The CDR3 has 14 residues. The CDR3 DNA reads as TGTGCCAGCGGACCCACGGACTCTGGAAACACCATATATTTT. The encoded protein is CASGPTDSGNTIYF.

The J gene is TRBJ2-2, the V gene TRBV5-6; D uncertain. V was clipped by 0 bases and J by 3 bases, with 9 bases between them. The CDR3 loop spans 15 amino acids. Germline lookup yields CDR1 SGHDT and CDR2 YYEEEE. The CDR3 loop is CASSLGLGYTGELFF. The CDR3 DNA reads TGTGCCAGCAGCTTGGGACTCGGGTACACCGGGGAGCTGTTTTTT.

The gene calls are TRBV7-2 and TRBJ2-7, with 10 bases that match TRBD2. V shed 1 base and J 4 bases; nucleotides not matched to a gene: 7. In germline, CDR1 is SGHTA, CDR2 FQGNSA. This CDR3 is 16 amino acids long. CDR3 amino acids: CASSLVGQAGGYEQYF. Written as DNA, the CDR3 is TGTGCCAGCAGCTTAGTAGGGCAAGCGGGAGGGTACGAGCAGTACTTC.

J is TRBJ2-5 and V is TRBV28; TRBD2 is a possible D gene (5 bases). V lost 6 bases to trimming and J lost 5 bases, with 13 bases between them. This CDR3 has 13 amino acids. Per the germline V gene, CDR1 is MDHEN and CDR2 is SYDVKM. The CDR3 DNA sequence: TGTGCCAGCAGGGGGAGTCTAAGGGAGACCCAGTACTTC. It is translated as CASRGSLRETQYF. Full variable domain (outside the CDR3, taken from reference TRBV28 and TRBJ2-5): DVKVTQSSRYLVKRTGEKVFLECVQDMDHENMFWYRQDPGLGLRLIYFSYDVKMKEKGDIPEGYSVSREKKERFSLILESASTNQTSMYLCASRGSLRETQYFGPGTRLLVL.

The chain couples TRBV18 to TRBJ1-1; 10 bases agree with TRBD1. CDR1 and CDR2 (germline): KGHSH, LQKENI. The junction had 12 bases not matched to a gene; V was cut back by 4 bases and J by 1 base. The length of the CDR3 is 18 residues. This chain's CDR3 is CASSQKSGTGAGNTEAFF. CDR3 sequence (DNA): TGTGCCAGCTCACAAAAGTCCGGGACAGGGGCGGGGAACACTGAAGCTTTCTTT.

The chain combines TRBV11-3 with TRBJ2-1; the D gene is possibly TRBD2 (5 bases). Germline V gene lookup returns CDR1 SGHNT and CDR2 YENEEA. The CDR3 totals 14 residues. Trimming took 5 bases from V and 9 from J, leaving 17 bases between them. The CDR3 here is CASSPSNFAGEQFF. The CDR3 DNA reads TGTGCCAGCAGCCCGAGTAACTTTGCGGGTGAGCAGTTCTTC.

The rearrangement uses TRBV4-3 and TRBJ2-2, with a weak D call TRBD2 (6 bases). Germline V gene data show CDR1 as LGHNA and CDR2 as YSLEER. The CDR3 extends over 15 amino acids. Trimming stripped 1 base from V and 3 bases from J, with 9 bases between. The CDR3 protein is CASSQAGVDTGELFF. The CDR3 DNA reads as TGCGCCAGCAGCCAAGCGGGAGTAGACACCGGGGAGCTGTTTTTT.

The chain employs TRBV6-6 and TRBJ1-5; 7 bases agree with TRBD1. The length of the CDR3 is 13 residues. The germline V gene has CDR1 MNHNY and CDR2 SVGAGI (reference sequence). Trimming at V came to 8 bases and at J to 6 bases, leaving 7 bases not matched to a gene. This CDR3 is CASHSQGSQPQHF. CDR3 nucleotide sequence: TGTGCCAGCCATTCACAGGGGTCTCAGCCCCAGCATTTT.

A single count supports this clone. This chain uses TRBV7-9 with TRBJ2-7; 7 positions match TRBD2. Germline CDR1 reads SEHNR; CDR2 reads FQNEAQ (reference sequence). The CDR3 spans 15 residues. Trimming at V came to 7 bases and at J to 3 bases, leaving 12 bases not matched to a gene. In nucleotides, the CDR3 is TGTGCCAGCACCATCGACGTTCGGGGGGACTACGAGCAGTACTTC. This sequence encodes CASTIDVRGDYEQYF.

The chain is built from TRBV5-1 and TRBJ1-4; D gene unclear. CDR3 length equals 15 residues. V was shortened by 4 bases and J by 6 bases, with 16 bases between the two germline ends. CDR1 and CDR2 from the germline V gene are SGHRS and YFSETQ. The CDR3: CASSLSRARDEKLFF. The CDR3 nucleotides are TGCGCCAGCAGCCTATCGAGGGCGAGAGATGAAAAACTGTTTTTT.

The rearrangement uses TRBV15 and TRBJ2-5; 10 nucleotides agree with TRBD2. J gave up 0 bases and V 8 bases, and 3 bases lay outside the gene matches. Germline lookup yields CDR1 LNHNV and CDR2 YYDKDF (reference sequence). The CDR3 consists of 14 residues. The chain's CDR3 is CATRSGGNQETQYF. The CDR3 bases are TGTGCCACCCGTAGCGGGGGGAACCAAGAGACCCAGTACTTC.

The CDR3: CASSLKSSPVEAFF. The CDR3 bases are TGCGCCAGCAGCTTGAAATCTTCTCCGGTTGAAGCTTTCTTT. The chain recombines TRBV5-1 with TRBJ1-1; D remains unclear. CDR3 length: 14 amino acids. From germline, CDR1 is SGHRS and CDR2 YFSETQ. The V end was cut by 1 base, the J end by 7 bases, with 14 bases between.

V is TRBV10-3 and J is TRBJ2-2, with D possibly being TRBD1 (6 bases). Trimming cost V 11 bases and J 5 bases, with 18 bases left between them. The germline gives CDR1 ENHRY, CDR2 SYGVKD. The CDR3 consists of 14 residues. The CDR3: CAGSRGTTTGELFF. Written as DNA, the CDR3 is TGTGCCGGGTCCCGAGGGACAACGACCGGGGAGCTGTTTTTT.

The J gene is TRBJ1-3, the V gene TRBV2; D gene unclear. V shed 8 bases and J shed 0 bases, with 5 bases lying between them. Germline V gives CDR1 SNHLY, CDR2 FYNNEI. This CDR3 is built from 12 residues. The chain's CDR3 is CASGFSGNTIYF. The CDR3 nucleotides are TGTGCCAGCGGGTTCTCTGGAAACACCATATATTTT. The full variable domain, completed using reference TRBV2 and TRBJ1-3, is EPEVTQTPSHQVTQMGQEVILRCVPISNHLYFYWYRQILGQKVEFLVSFYNNEISEKSEIFDDQFSVERPDGSNFTLKIRSTKLEDSAMYFCASGFSGNTIYFGEGSWLTVV.

The chain employs TRBV4-1 and TRBJ2-7, with TRBD2 matching over 10 bases. Trimming at V came to 0 bases and at J to 3 bases, leaving 5 bases not matched to a gene. Germline V lookup: CDR1 MGHRA, CDR2 YSYEKL. This CDR3 has 16 residues. The CDR3 reads CASSQDDSGGYYEQYF. In DNA form, the CDR3 reads TGCGCCAGCAGCCAAGATGATAGCGGGGGGTACTACGAGCAGTACTTC.

The V gene is TRBV11-3, the J gene TRBJ2-3; tentatively, D is TRBD2 (6 bases). The CDR3 runs 17 residues. CDR1 is SGHNT, CDR2 YENEEA, per germline. V shed 1 base and J shed 2 bases, with 16 bases lying between them. This CDR3 reads CASSLGEWRGPTDTQYF. For the CDR3, the DNA is TGTGCCAGCAGCTTAGGAGAATGGCGGGGTCCCACAGATACGCAGTATTTT.

This chain uses TRBV7-8 with TRBJ2-5; 10 nucleotides line up with TRBD2. Germline V gene sequence: CDR1 SGHVS, CDR2 FQNEAQ. After removal of 5 bases from V and 4 bases from J, the junction contained 13 bases not matched to a gene. This CDR3 contains 17 residues. DNA for the CDR3: TGTGCCAGCAGCCGTGTAGCGGGGGGCCCCGGGATAGAGACCCAGTACTTC. It specifies CASSRVAGGPGIETQYF.

This clone was observed a few times. This chain uses TRBV6-6 with TRBJ1-6; no definite D call. From germline, CDR1 is MNHNY and CDR2 SVGAGI (reference sequence). The CDR3 extends over 16 amino acids. V was trimmed by 5 bases and J by 8 bases, leaving 19 bases between them. The CDR3 is CASSPPFDPSDSPLHF. CDR3 sequence (DNA): TGTGCCAGCAGTCCGCCTTTCGACCCGTCCGATTCACCCCTCCACTTT.

The genes are TRBV5-1 and TRBJ2-5; D not certain. Germline CDR1 is SGHRS and CDR2 is YFSETQ. The V end lost 6 bases, the J end lost 0 bases, and 12 bases lay between the germline ends. The CDR3 consists of 14 residues. This chain's CDR3 is CASTLTAYQETQYF. The CDR3 bases are TGCGCCAGCACCCTAACAGCGTACCAAGAGACCCAGTACTTC.

On this clone itself: In the same sample, other DNA sequences code for this CDR3. The genes are TRBV6-5 and TRBJ1-2; unclear D gene. The CDR3 covers 14 residues. Germline-derived CDR1 and CDR2 are MNHEY and SVGAGI. Trimming cost V 0 bases and J 4 bases, with 9 bases left between them. The CDR3 DNA follows: TGTGCCAGCAGTTACTCGAGGTTGGGCTATGGCTACACCTTC. This encodes CASSYSRLGYGYTF.

This clone was recorded only once. The same CDR3 can be traced to other DNA sequences in this sample. The chain is built from TRBV18 and TRBJ1-5; possibly TRBD1 for D (6 bases). Trimming removed 6 bases at V and 3 bases at J, with 12 bases between. Per the germline V gene, CDR1 is KGHSH and CDR2 is LQKENI. The CDR3 is made up of 14 amino acids. The CDR3 here is CASSPRDTNQPQHF. As DNA, the CDR3 is TGTGCCAGCTCCCCCCGGGACACCAATCAGCCCCAGCATTTT.